One sample yielded the 18 T cell receptor beta chains listed below, sequenced in a study of spatial heterogeneity in lung cancer. TCRdb reprocessed the 5' RACE reads with MiXCR, giving one entry per CDR3 protein. The sample lists over 10,000 distinct CDR3 sequences, 5.5% to 6% seen once, with 11% in the top ten. No antigen has been assigned to these receptors. Regarding time point: sample taken at primary tumor resection. Overall study results and limits: The number of expanded tumor alpha and beta chains correlated with mutation number.

The sequenced sample was lung tumor tissue, obtained at surgery. Every receptor here comes from a female donor with early-stage non-small cell lung cancer.

Concerning this clonotype itself: Because the library targeted alpha chains, this beta chain is an off-target read whose size means little. DNA of the CDR3: TGTGCCAGCTCACCGGTTTCAGGGACTGGGGGCTACACCTTC. It yields the protein CASSPVSGTGGYTF. The chain links TRBV18 to TRBJ1-2, with D perhaps matching TRBD1 (5 bases). This CDR3 spans 14 amino acids. Per germline, CDR1 KGHSH and CDR2 LQKENI. V lost 3 bases and J lost 8, with 16 bases in between.

This clonotype was counted at least ten times. The library was built for alpha chains, so this beta chain is an off-target read and its size means little. The chain links TRBV12-3 or TRBV12-4 to TRBJ2-1, with a weak D call TRBD2 (7 bases). CDR3 length: 13 residues. V gave up 2 bases and J gave up 8 bases, with 10 bases separating them. The CDR3 sequence: CASSLKGGDEQFF. The CDR3 DNA sequence: TGTGCCAGCAGTTTAAAAGGGGGGGATGAGCAGTTCTTC.

This clonotype showed up many times. This beta chain is off target for a library built for alpha chains, so its abundance means little. The chain links TRBV14 to TRBJ1-2, with a tentative D call TRBD1 (5 bases). Germline V CDR1 and CDR2: SGHDN, FVKESK. Trimming pared 1 base from V and 5 bases from J, leaving 8 bases between. The CDR3 is 13 residues long. The CDR3 DNA reads as TGTGCCAGCAGCCAAGCAGGGAGATATGGCTACACCTTC. Protein sequence: CASSQAGRYGYTF.

This clonotype was found many times. The library was built for alpha chains, so this beta chain is an off-target read and its size means little. The chain links TRBV30 to TRBJ2-1; D is undetermined. In germline, CDR1 is GTSNPN, CDR2 SVGIG (reference sequence). V dropped 0 bases and J dropped 5 bases, with 11 bases sitting between them. The CDR3 length is 14 residues. The CDR3 loop is CAWSVRLEHNEQFF. The CDR3 bases are TGTGCCTGGAGTGTAAGGCTAGAGCACAATGAGCAGTTCTTC.

The sample holds one count of this clonotype. This beta chain is a stray read from a library made for alpha chains; its abundance is not meaningful. The chain links TRBV30 to TRBJ2-7; the D gene is possibly TRBD1 (6 bases). Germline V gene data show CDR1 as GTSNPN and CDR2 as SVGIG (reference sequence). Trimming took 1 base from V and 7 from J, leaving 14 bases between them. The CDR3 is made up of 13 amino acids. CDR3 DNA sequence: TGTGCCTGGAGTGCAATGGGGGCGGATGAGCAGTACTTC. Translated: CAWSAMGADEQYF. Supplemented by reference TRBV30 and TRBJ2-7, the full variable domain reads SQTIHQWPATLVQPVGSPLSLECTVEGTSNPNLYWYRQAAGRGLQLLFYSVGIGQISSEVPQNLSASRPQDRQFILSSKKLLLSDSGFYLCAWSAMGADEQYFGPGTRLTVT.

This clonotype is large. This beta chain lies outside the target of a library built for alpha chains; its clone size means little. The CDR3 DNA sequence: TGCAGTGCTCAGACCCTAACTCGAGGGGAAGATACGCAGTATTTT. Translating gives CSAQTLTRGEDTQYF. This chain uses TRBV20-1 with TRBJ2-3, with D perhaps given as TRBD1 or TRBD2 (5 bases each). This CDR3 has 15 residues. CDR1 and CDR2 from the germline V gene are DFQATT and SNEGSKA (reference sequence). V was pared by 5 bases and J by 5 bases, with 20 bases between.

By sample fraction, this clonotype is medium-sized. This beta chain is off target for a library built for alpha chains, so its abundance means little. This chain joins TRBV20-1 and TRBJ1-6; TRBD1 aligns across 7 bases. V was clipped by 5 bases and J by 10 bases; unmatched bases: 8. CDR1 DFQATT and CDR2 SNEGSKA come from the germline V gene (reference sequence). This CDR3 comprises 13 residues. The CDR3 spells CSAPGGPGSPLHF. CDR3 in DNA: TGCAGTGCTCCAGGGGGGCCGGGGTCACCCCTCCACTTT.

This clonotype occurred many times. This beta chain was picked up by a library intended for alpha chains and is off target, so its count carries little meaning. The CDR3 loop reads CASSPGEVQPQHF. CDR3 DNA sequence: TGTGCCAGCTCACCAGGGGAGGTTCAGCCCCAGCATTTT. This chain links TRBV18 with TRBJ1-5; D uncertain. Germline assignment: CDR1 KGHSH and CDR2 LQKENI. This CDR3 region has 13 residues. The V and J ends lost 2 bases and 6 bases respectively, with 8 bases between them.

This clonotype was seen repeatedly, ten times or more. This beta chain appears as a stray read in a library generated for alpha chains; its size is not informative. The rearrangement links TRBV3-1 to TRBJ1-4; 9 bases fit TRBD1. This CDR3 has 16 amino acids. Germline CDR1 and CDR2: LGHDT and YNNKEL (reference sequence). Unmatched junction bases numbered 6, after V lost 0 bases and J lost 7 bases. CDR3 DNA sequence: TGTGCCAGCAGCCAAGATCGGACAGGGGAAGGTGAAAAACTGTTTTTT. Protein: CASSQDRTGEGEKLFF.

This clonotype occurred many times. The library was built for alpha chains, so this beta chain is an off-target read and its size means little. The chain recombines TRBV7-9 with TRBJ2-6; D is perhaps TRBD1 (6 bases). The CDR3 covers 15 residues. V lost 4 bases, J lost 4 bases, and 11 bases lay in between. Germline lookup yields CDR1 SEHNR and CDR2 FQNEAQ (reference sequence). The CDR3 region is CASSSTGYGANVLTF. The CDR3 nucleotides read TGTGCCAGCAGCTCCACAGGGTACGGGGCCAACGTCCTGACTTTC.

This clonotype came up many times. This beta chain is a stray sequence in a library constructed for alpha chains; its clone size is not meaningful. The chain has TRBV27 and TRBJ1-2; TRBD1 matches at 12 bases. This CDR3 comprises 15 residues. Trimming cost V 6 bases and J 8 bases; bases outside gene matches: 10. Germline values: CDR1 MNHEY, CDR2 SMNVEV (reference sequence). The DNA of the CDR3 is TGTGCCAGCAGGAACCCGGGACAGGGGGCGCCCGGCTACACCTTC. Protein sequence: CASRNPGQGAPGYTF.

This clonotype came up many times. The library was prepared for alpha chains; this beta chain is a stray read, so its frequency means little. The chain couples TRBV12-3 or TRBV12-4 to TRBJ1-5; 9 bases are a match to TRBD1. The CDR3 spans 15 residues. Unmatched junction bases numbered 5, after V lost 6 bases and J lost 2 bases. As DNA, the CDR3 is TGTGCCAGCAGCCTGGGACAGGGTGGCAATCAGCCCCAGCATTTT. Translating gives CASSLGQGGNQPQHF.

This clonotype was picked up many times. This beta chain came through as a stray read in a library set up for alpha chains, and its size says little. The CDR3 DNA sequence: TGTGCCAGCAGTTGGACTGTGAGGAACGAGCAGTACTTC. Its translation is CASSWTVRNEQYF. V gene TRBV7-2 combines with J gene TRBJ2-7; a weak D match, TRBD2 (5 bases). The CDR3 consists of 13 residues. The V end was cut by 6 bases, the J end by 5 bases, with 14 bases between. CDR1 and CDR2 (germline): SGHTA, FQGNSA.

This clonotype showed up many times. The germline gene is not matched at one end of the junction; a read error may be the cause. As an off-target read in a library built for alpha chains, this beta chain has a frequency of little significance. The chain recombines TRBV7-9 with TRBJ2-4; D is unclear. The germline V gene has CDR1 SEHNR and CDR2 FQNEAQ (reference sequence). The CDR3 sequence is 8 residues long. CDR3 in DNA: TGTGCCAGCACCTCCTTCCACTTC. It yields the protein CASTSFHF.

This clonotype was counted at least ten times. This beta chain is off target for a library built for alpha chains, so its abundance means little. The chain uses TRBV5-1 and TRBJ2-7, with a weak D call TRBD1 (6 bases). Germline CDR1 SGHRS, CDR2 YFSETQ. Deletions cut 0 bases from V and 4 bases from J, with 17 bases between. The CDR3 covers 16 residues. In DNA, the CDR3 is TGCGCCAGCAGCTTGGATGGGGGCGGAATGCTGTACGAGCAGTACTTC. Protein: CASSLDGGGMLYEQYF.

At least ten counts were recorded for this clonotype. Because this beta chain is a stray read in a library intended to capture alpha chains, its abundance should not be given much weight. The chain uses TRBV20-1 and TRBJ2-4; 14 bases line up with TRBD2. Germline V lookup: CDR1 DFQATT, CDR2 SNEGSKA (reference sequence). CDR3 length: 16 amino acids. J lost 8 bases, V lost 1 base, and 7 bases had no gene match. The CDR3 sequence: CSARARLAGGQDIQYF. CDR3 coding DNA: TGCAGTGCTAGAGCCCGACTAGCGGGGGGGCAGGACATTCAGTACTTC.

This clonotype rates as medium-sized. Little can be read into the size of this beta chain, an off-target read in a library designed for alpha chains. This chain joins TRBV11-2 and TRBJ2-1; D is uncertain. The CDR3 runs to 15 residues. Germline CDR1 is SGHAT and CDR2 is FQNNGV. V was cut by 5 bases and J by 0 bases, with 11 bases left in between. The CDR3 bases are TGTGCCAGCAGCCTCAGCCCCAGCTCCTACAATGAGCAGTTCTTC. Protein sequence: CASSLSPSSYNEQFF.

This clonotype appeared many times. This beta chain lies outside the target of a library built for alpha chains; its clone size means little. V is TRBV4-2 and J is TRBJ1-2, with D possibly matching TRBD1 (6 bases). Trimming removed 0 bases from V and 5 bases from J, with 16 bases in between. The CDR3 sequence is 16 residues long. Germline V CDR1 and CDR2: LGHNA, YNFKEQ. CDR3 loop: CASSQDRPGGGYGYTF. The CDR3 nucleotides read TGTGCCAGCAGCCAAGATAGGCCCGGAGGGGGGTATGGCTACACCTTC.